A selection of T cell receptor beta chains follows, all from one sample in a study of T cells in tumors after PD-1 blockade. Data came from immunoSEQ multiplex PCR; TCRdb stores just in-frame clones and leaves some out. Found here are more than 40,000 clones, 81% of them singletons; the top ten hold about 3.8%. The sequencing here drew on PBMCs, taken before anti-PD-1 treatment. The receptors were gathered from a human donor with basal cell carcinoma. CDR3s include the opening cysteine and the closing phenylalanine or tryptophan.

V	J	CDR3
TRBV6-4	TRBJ2-1	CASSDSRLGHNEQFF
TRBV14	TRBJ1-1	CASSQAPGQMNTEAFF
TRBV7-9	TRBJ1-4	CASRNEPEKLFF
TRBV6-5	TRBJ1-2	CASQRGGGEGYTF
TRBV27	TRBJ2-1	CASSLSVTSGGAPFF
TRBV13	TRBJ1-2	CASSHAGGYGYTF
TRBV4-1	TRBJ2-5	CASSQESWDRAQETQYF
TRBV3-1/TRBV3-2	TRBJ2-1	CASSQARLAGGDEQFF
TRBV5-4	TRBJ1-1	CASSLGQSLPNTEAFF
TRBV18	TRBJ1-6	CASSPQGGDNSPLHF
TRBV30	TRBJ2-7	CAWSHGLHPYF
TRBV4-1	TRBJ2-1	CASSQGAGGRYNEQFF
TRBV2	TRBJ2-3	CARSGRGNVGQYF
TRBV6-5	TRBJ1-5	CASSYLPGVNQPQHF
TRBV6-1	TRBJ2-7	CASSVPTSGGPYEQYF
TRBV10-2	TRBJ2-7	CASSEFRQNEQYF
TRBV6-5	TRBJ2-7	CASSPRDRGSYEQYF
TRBV7-6	TRBJ2-3	CASSLRGPGLGTDTQYF
TRBV9	TRBJ1-1	CASSVERNTEAFF
TRBV5-6	TRBJ1-6	CASSLQSQGGSKNSPLHF
TRBV5-1	TRBJ1-2	CASSLGGGYGYTF
TRBV3-1/TRBV3-2	TRBJ1-2	CASSQDWGTGTHYGYTF
TRBV6-5	TRBJ1-1	CASSRQGTEAFF
TRBV5-1	TRBJ1-4	CASSLEGDRVNEKLFF
TRBV24-1	TRBJ1-2	CATSQGQEYGYTF
TRBV2	TRBJ2-3	CAGRRADTQYF
TRBV7-9	TRBJ1-2	CASSLARGNYGYTF
TRBV28	TRBJ2-2	CASSPWTGTNTGELFF
TRBV6-1	TRBJ2-3	CASSEGMKGLAGGHLTDTQYF
TRBV7-2	TRBJ2-2	CASSLVWRGGGTGELFF
TRBV19	TRBJ1-5	CASSATGSYQPQHF
TRBV5-1	TRBJ1-5	CASSLAGGYQPQHF
TRBV5-1	TRBJ2-1	CASSLLGLAGSSYNEQFF
TRBV11-2	TRBJ1-2	CASSPPTQVGTKWLYGYTF
TRBV6-5	TRBJ1-6	CASTQTGRNSPLHF
TRBV30	TRBJ1-4	CASSRGGNEKLFF
TRBV2	TRBJ2-3	CASRRKATSTDTQYF
TRBV19	TRBJ2-7	CASSRGLAYEQYF
TRBV5-1	TRBJ2-5	CASSFGGAKETQYF
TRBV3-1/TRBV3-2	TRBJ2-7	CASSQLWDSYEQYF
TRBV10-1	TRBJ2-1	CASSPGQGRSNEQFF
TRBV4-1	TRBJ1-2	CASSHSPKDRVSYGYTF
TRBV5-1	TRBJ2-1	CASSLEGGAVSDEQFF
TRBV19	TRBJ1-2	CASSIQGVVNGYTF
TRBV2	TRBJ2-1	CASIESEQFF
TRBV7-9	TRBJ1-3	CASSVIPTADSGNTIYF
TRBV9	TRBJ1-4	CASSVGQLNEKLFF
TRBV7-6	TRBJ2-5	CASSFGAAQETQYF
TRBV4-2	TRBJ2-2	CASSQGWGYTGELFF
TRBV5-1	TRBJ2-4	CASSFTGGAIQYF
TRBV10-3	TRBJ2-7	CATSGTGGTYEQYF
TRBV5-4	TRBJ1-3	CASSLGEANTIYF
TRBV3-1/TRBV3-2	TRBJ2-3	CASSQASGGTDTQYF
TRBV10-1	TRBJ1-1	CASSESDRAENTEAFF
TRBV28	TRBJ1-2	CASRPGQRDNYGYTF